Reported below is one T cell receptor beta chain. What it binds is unknown. The CDR3 has 12 residues. With 0 bases removed from V and 10 bases from J, the gap between germline ends came to 8 bases. Germline assignment: CDR1 KGHDR and CDR2 SFDVKD. The table came from immunoSEQ multiplex PCR; TCRdb's copy has only in-frame clones and leaves some out. Among 95,000 to 150,000 clones listed, about 89% were seen once. The data are from a study of T cell responses to AZD1222 COVID-19 vaccine. Broader study findings: White British people made up most donors, females outnumbered males, and clonal diversity was possibly underestimated. Of the AZD1222 recipients, only five to seven were seropositive at baseline. CD4 TCRs linked to vaccination spanned spike, dominating at 160-218 and 743-854.

The receptor was derived from an adult in good health. The chain carries TRBV24-1 and TRBJ1-1, with D possibly TRBD1 on 5 matching bases. This sample comprised peripheral blood, obtained on day 0 of MenACWY control vaccination. The CDR3 DNA sequence: TGTGCCACCAGTGATTTGCAGGGTCGAGCTTTCTTT. It encodes CATSDLQGRAFF.